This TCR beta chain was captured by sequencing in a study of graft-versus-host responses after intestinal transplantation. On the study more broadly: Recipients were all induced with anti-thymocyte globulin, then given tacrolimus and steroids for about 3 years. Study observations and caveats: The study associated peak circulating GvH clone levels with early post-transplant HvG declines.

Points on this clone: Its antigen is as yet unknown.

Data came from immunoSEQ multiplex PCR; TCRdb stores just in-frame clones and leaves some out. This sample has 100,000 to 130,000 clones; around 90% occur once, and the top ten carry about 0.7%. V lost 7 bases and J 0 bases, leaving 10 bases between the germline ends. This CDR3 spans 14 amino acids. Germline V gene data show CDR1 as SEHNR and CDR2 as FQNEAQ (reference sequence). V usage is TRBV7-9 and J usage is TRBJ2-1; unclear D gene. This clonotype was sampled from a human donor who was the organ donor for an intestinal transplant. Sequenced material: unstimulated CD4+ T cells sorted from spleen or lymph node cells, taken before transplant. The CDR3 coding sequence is TGTGCCAGCATTCGTGGATTCTCCTACAATGAGCAGTTCTTC. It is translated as CASIRGFSYNEQFF.